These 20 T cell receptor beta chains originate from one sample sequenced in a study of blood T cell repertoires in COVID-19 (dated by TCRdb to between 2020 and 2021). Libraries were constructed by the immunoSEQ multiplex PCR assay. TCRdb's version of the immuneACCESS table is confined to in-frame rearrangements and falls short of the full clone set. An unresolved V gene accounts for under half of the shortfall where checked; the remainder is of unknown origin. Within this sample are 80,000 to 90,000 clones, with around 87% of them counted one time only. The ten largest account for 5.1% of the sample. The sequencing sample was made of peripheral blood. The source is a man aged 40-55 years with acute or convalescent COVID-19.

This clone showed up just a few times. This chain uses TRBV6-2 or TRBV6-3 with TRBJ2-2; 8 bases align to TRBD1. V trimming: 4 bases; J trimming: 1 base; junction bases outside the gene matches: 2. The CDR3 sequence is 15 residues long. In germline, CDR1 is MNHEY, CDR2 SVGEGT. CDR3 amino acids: CASSFGTGNTGELFF. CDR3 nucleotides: TGTGCCAGCAGTTTCGGGACAGGGAACACCGGGGAGCTGTTTTTT.

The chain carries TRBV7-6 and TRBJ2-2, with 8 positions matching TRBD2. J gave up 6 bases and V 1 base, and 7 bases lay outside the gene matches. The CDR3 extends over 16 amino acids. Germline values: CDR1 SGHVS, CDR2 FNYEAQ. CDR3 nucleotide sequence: TGTGCCAGCAGCTTAGGTTTGCGGGAGGTCGCCGGGGAGCTGTTTTTT. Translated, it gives CASSLGLREVAGELFF.

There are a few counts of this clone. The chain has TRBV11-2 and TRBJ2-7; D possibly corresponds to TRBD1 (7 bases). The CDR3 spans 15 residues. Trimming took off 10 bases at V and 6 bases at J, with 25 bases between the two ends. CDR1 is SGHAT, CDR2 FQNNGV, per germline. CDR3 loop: CATGRQGVIPSEQYF. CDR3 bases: TGTGCCACCGGGAGACAGGGTGTCATCCCCTCCGAGCAGTACTTC.

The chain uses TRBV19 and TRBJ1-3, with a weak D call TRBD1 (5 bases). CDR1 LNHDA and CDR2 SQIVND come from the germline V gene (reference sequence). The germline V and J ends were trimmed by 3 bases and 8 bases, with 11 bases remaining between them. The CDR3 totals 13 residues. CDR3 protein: CASSMGGTDTIYF. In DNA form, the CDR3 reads TGTGCCAGTAGTATGGGAGGGACGGACACCATATATTTT.

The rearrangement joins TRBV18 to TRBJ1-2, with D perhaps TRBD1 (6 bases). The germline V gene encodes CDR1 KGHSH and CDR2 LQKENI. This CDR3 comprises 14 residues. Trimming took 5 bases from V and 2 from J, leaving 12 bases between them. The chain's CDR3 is CASSRTDENYGYTF. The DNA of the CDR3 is TGTGCCAGCTCAAGGACAGATGAGAACTATGGCTACACCTTC.

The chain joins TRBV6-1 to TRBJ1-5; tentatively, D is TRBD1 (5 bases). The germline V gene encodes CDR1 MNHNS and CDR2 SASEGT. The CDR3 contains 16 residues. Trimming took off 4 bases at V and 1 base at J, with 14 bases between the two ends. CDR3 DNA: TGTGCCAGCAGTGGGCCCGGGGGGGGGAGCAATCAGCCCCAGCATTTT. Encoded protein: CASSGPGGGSNQPQHF.

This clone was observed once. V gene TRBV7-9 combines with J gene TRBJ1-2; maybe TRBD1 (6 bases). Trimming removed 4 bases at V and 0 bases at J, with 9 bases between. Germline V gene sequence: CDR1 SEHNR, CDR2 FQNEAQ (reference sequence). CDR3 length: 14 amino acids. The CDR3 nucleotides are TGTGCCAGCAGCTCAGGACAGCCTAACTATGGCTACACCTTC. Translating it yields CASSSGQPNYGYTF.

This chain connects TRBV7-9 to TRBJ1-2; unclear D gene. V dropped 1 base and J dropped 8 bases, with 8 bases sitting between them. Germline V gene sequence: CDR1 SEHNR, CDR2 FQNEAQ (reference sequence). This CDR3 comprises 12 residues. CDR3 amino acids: CASSLEGGGYTF. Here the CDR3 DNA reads TGTGCCAGCAGCTTAGAGGGAGGCGGCTACACCTTC.

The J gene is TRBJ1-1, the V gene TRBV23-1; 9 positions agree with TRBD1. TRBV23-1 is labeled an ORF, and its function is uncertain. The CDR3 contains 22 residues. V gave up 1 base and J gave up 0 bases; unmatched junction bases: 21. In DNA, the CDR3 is TGCGCCAGCAGTCAATTTGGCCTTAGACAGGGGGGGCAAGCACGAATGAACACTGAAGCTTTCTTT. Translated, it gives CASSQFGLRQGGQARMNTEAFF.

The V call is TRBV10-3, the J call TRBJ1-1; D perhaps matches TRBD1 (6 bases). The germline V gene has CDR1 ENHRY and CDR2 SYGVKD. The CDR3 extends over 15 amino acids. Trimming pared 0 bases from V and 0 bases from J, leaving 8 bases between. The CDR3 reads CAISESAGVNTEAFF. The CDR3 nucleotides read TGTGCCATCAGTGAGTCGGCAGGGGTGAACACTGAAGCTTTCTTT.

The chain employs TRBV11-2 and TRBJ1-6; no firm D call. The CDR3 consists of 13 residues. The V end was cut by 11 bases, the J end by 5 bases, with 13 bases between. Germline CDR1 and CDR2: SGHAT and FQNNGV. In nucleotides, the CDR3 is TGTGCCGAACAGACGGAAAATAATTCACCCCTCCACTTT. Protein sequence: CAEQTENNSPLHF.

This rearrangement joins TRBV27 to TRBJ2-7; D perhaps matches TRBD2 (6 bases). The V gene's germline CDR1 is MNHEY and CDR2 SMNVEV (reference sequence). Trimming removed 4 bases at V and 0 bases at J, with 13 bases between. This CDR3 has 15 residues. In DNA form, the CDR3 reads TGTGCCAGCAGTTATGGCGGGACGAGCTCCTACGAGCAGTACTTC. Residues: CASSYGGTSSYEQYF.

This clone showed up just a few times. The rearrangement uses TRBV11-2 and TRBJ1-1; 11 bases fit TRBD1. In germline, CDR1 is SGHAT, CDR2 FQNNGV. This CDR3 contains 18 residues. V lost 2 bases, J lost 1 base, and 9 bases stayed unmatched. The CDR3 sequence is CASSLRGQGARGNTEAFF. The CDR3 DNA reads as TGTGCCAGCAGCTTACGCGGACAGGGGGCTCGGGGGAACACTGAAGCTTTCTTT.

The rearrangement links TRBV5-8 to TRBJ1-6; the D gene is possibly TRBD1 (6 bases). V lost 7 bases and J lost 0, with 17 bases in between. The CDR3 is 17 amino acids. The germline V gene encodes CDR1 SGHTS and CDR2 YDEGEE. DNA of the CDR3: TGTGCCAGCCGGACAGTCCAATTTTTCTCCTATAATTCACCCCTCCACTTT. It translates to CASRTVQFFSYNSPLHF.

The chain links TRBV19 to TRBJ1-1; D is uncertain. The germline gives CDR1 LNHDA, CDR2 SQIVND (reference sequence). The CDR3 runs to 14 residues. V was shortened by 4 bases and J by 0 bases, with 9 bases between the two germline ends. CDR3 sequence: CASSSPGLNTEAFF. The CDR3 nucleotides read TGTGCCAGTAGTAGCCCGGGTTTGAACACTGAAGCTTTCTTT.

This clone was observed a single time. CDR3 protein: CASSFGQGYYEQYF. CDR3 coding DNA: TGCGCCAGCAGCTTTGGGCAGGGGTATTACGAGCAGTACTTC. This chain uses TRBV5-1 with TRBJ2-7, with D possibly matching TRBD1 (6 bases). V was pared by 2 bases and J by 4 bases, with 13 bases between. The CDR3 has 14 residues. In germline, CDR1 is SGHRS, CDR2 YFSETQ.

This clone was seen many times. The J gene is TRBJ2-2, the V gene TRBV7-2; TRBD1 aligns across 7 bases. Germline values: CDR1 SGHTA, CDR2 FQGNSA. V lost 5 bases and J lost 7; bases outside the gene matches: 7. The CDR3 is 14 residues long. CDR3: CASSPYRGVGELFF. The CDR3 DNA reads TGTGCCAGCAGCCCCTACAGGGGTGTCGGGGAGCTGTTTTTT. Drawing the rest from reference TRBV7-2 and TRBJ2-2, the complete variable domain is GAGVSQSPSNKVTEKGKDVELRCDPISGHTALYWYRQSLGQGLEFLIYFQGNSAPDKSGLPSDRFSAERTGGSVSTLTIQRTQQEDSAVYLCASSPYRGVGELFFGEGSRLTVL.

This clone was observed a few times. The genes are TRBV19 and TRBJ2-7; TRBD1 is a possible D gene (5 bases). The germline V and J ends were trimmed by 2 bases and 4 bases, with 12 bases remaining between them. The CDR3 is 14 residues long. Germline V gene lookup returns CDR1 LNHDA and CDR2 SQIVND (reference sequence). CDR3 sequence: CASSIRQGRYEQYF. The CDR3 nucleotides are TGTGCCAGTAGTATACGTCAGGGTCGGTACGAGCAGTACTTC.

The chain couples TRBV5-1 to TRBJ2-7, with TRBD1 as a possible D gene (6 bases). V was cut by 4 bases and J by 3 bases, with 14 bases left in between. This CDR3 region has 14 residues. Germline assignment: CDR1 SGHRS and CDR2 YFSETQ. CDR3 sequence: CASSAQGFLYEQYF. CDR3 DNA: TGCGCCAGCAGCGCCCAGGGGTTCCTCTACGAGCAGTACTTC.

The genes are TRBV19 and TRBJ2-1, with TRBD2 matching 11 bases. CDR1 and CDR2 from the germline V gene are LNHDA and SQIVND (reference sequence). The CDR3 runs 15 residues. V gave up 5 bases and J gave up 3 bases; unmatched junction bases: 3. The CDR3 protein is CASSSSGRIYNEQFF. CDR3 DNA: TGTGCCAGTAGTTCTAGCGGGAGGATCTACAATGAGCAGTTCTTC.